These 18 T cell receptor beta chains were all obtained from the same sample, sequenced in a study of shared clonotypes between healthy human individuals. Here immunoSEQ multiplex PCR was the method, and the copy in TCRdb shows in-frame clones only, minus some. Of some 2,000,000 clones listed, about 94% are singletons. Sequenced: naive CD4+ T cells sorted from blood. Described subset: CD45RA+ positively selected. Every receptor here comes from a man between 18 and 35 years old in good health.

For this clone: At one of its ends the junction is not consistent with the germline gene, which may arise from a read error. J is TRBJ1-2 and V is TRBV6-6; D not certain. Germline V lookup: CDR1 MNHNY, CDR2 SVGAGI (reference sequence). The CDR3 loop spans 12 amino acids. The CDR3 reads CASSYRRGPPLF. The CDR3 nucleotides are TGTGCCAGCAGTTACAGACGGGGTCCTCCCCTCTTC.

Worth noting for this clone: This sample also contains other DNA sequences that code for the same CDR3. CDR3 nucleotide sequence: TGTGCCAGCAGCCTGGACAGGGGGCACGAGCAGTACTTC. Its translation: CASSLDRGHEQYF. The chain recombines TRBV28 with TRBJ2-7, with TRBD1 identical over 11 bases. Germline values: CDR1 MDHEN, CDR2 SYDVKM. J was trimmed by 5 bases and V by 6 bases; bases with no gene match: 3. There are 13 residues in the CDR3.

The chain combines TRBV7-3 with TRBJ2-2, with no clear D. V lost 5 bases to trimming and J lost 0 bases, with 7 bases between them. Per germline, CDR1 SGHTA and CDR2 FQGTGA. There are 14 residues in the CDR3. CDR3 residues: CASSTEPNTGELFF. The DNA of the CDR3 is TGTGCCAGCAGCACCGAACCGAACACCGGGGAGCTGTTTTTT.

The chain carries TRBV7-8 and TRBJ1-5; TRBD1 might be the D (5 bases). This CDR3 spans 15 amino acids. Looked up from germline, CDR1 is SGHVS and CDR2 is FQNEAQ. V was trimmed by 1 base and J by 4 bases, leaving 11 bases between them. CDR3 residues: CASSLDGKGNQPQHF. Here the CDR3 DNA reads TGTGCCAGCAGCTTAGATGGTAAGGGGAATCAGCCCCAGCATTTT.

The chain uses TRBV7-8 and TRBJ2-3; D is unclear. The CDR3 consists of 15 residues. V lost 5 bases, J lost 2 bases, and 14 bases lay in between. From germline, CDR1 is SGHVS and CDR2 FQNEAQ. This chain's CDR3 is CASSGLQPSTDTQYF. CDR3 DNA: TGTGCCAGCAGCGGTCTACAGCCCTCCACAGATACGCAGTATTTT.

J is TRBJ2-5 and V is TRBV7-2, with D uncertain. With 5 bases removed from V and 5 bases from J, the gap between germline ends came to 15 bases. In germline, CDR1 is SGHTA, CDR2 FQGNSA. This CDR3 spans 14 amino acids. CDR3 nucleotide sequence: TGTGCCAGCAGCCCCTACACGCCTCTGGAGACCCAGTACTTC. Amino acids: CASSPYTPLETQYF.

This chain joins TRBV19 and TRBJ1-1; TRBD1 matches 11 bases. Germline V gives CDR1 LNHDA, CDR2 SQIVND (reference sequence). The CDR3 consists of 13 residues. Trimming took 5 bases from V and 7 from J; bases not matched to a gene: 3. Written as DNA, the CDR3 is TGTGCCAGTAGTTTGGGACAGGGGGGTGAAGCTTTCTTT. Protein product: CASSLGQGGEAFF.

The chain joins TRBV7-2 to TRBJ1-2; possible D gene TRBD1, 5 bases. This CDR3 contains 14 residues. Germline V gene data show CDR1 as SGHTA and CDR2 as FQGNSA. Trimming cost V 5 bases and J 6 bases, with 16 bases left between them. The CDR3 DNA is TGTGCCAGCAGCCGCAGAGGCGTAGGGGATGGCTACACCTTC. As protein: CASSRRGVGDGYTF.

The rearrangement uses TRBV6-1 and TRBJ1-6; 7 nucleotides match TRBD1. The V segment lost 5 bases and the J segment 15 bases; nucleotides outside the gene matches: 4. There are 11 residues in the CDR3. The germline V gene has CDR1 MNHNS and CDR2 SASEGT. The CDR3 spells CASSSGGDLHF. CDR3 bases: TGTGCCAGCAGTTCAGGGGGAGACCTCCACTTT.

The rearrangement joins TRBV6-6 to TRBJ1-5; 11 bases are shared with TRBD1. Trimming cost V 5 bases and J 3 bases; bases outside gene matches: 6. The germline CDR1 and CDR2 sequences are MNHNY and SVGAGI (reference sequence). The CDR3 contains 16 residues. CDR3: CASSSGDRGINQPQHF. For the CDR3, the DNA is TGTGCCAGCAGTAGCGGGGACAGGGGGATCAATCAGCCCCAGCATTTT.

J is TRBJ2-1 and V is TRBV6-6, with 7 bases identical to TRBD1. V was pared by 7 bases and J by 6 bases, with 6 bases of the junction left unmatched. Germline CDR1 and CDR2: MNHNY and SVGAGI (reference sequence). CDR3 length: 13 residues. The CDR3 loop reads CASKRGQSNEQFF. CDR3 in DNA: TGTGCCAGCAAAAGGGGACAGTCCAATGAGCAGTTCTTC.

The genes are TRBV5-1 and TRBJ2-2; the D is unclear. Germline V gives CDR1 SGHRS, CDR2 YFSETQ. V lost 5 bases to trimming and J lost 5 bases, with 13 bases between them. The CDR3 has 14 residues. The CDR3 nucleotides are TGCGCCAGCAGTTCACTCGAGGCGACCGGGGAGCTGTTTTTT. Translation gives CASSSLEATGELFF.

The chain recombines TRBV9 with TRBJ1-3; D gene ambiguous. Looked up from germline, CDR1 is SGDLS and CDR2 is YYNGEE. The length of the CDR3 is 15 residues. V lost 3 bases and J lost 0, with 10 bases in between. For the CDR3, the DNA is TGTGCCAGCAGCGCCATTGGAGTCTCTGGAAACACCATATATTTT. Translated: CASSAIGVSGNTIYF.

This rearrangement joins TRBV7-9 to TRBJ2-3; 8 nucleotides line up with TRBD2. The CDR3 has 16 residues. V trimming: 2 bases; J trimming: 1 base; junction bases outside the gene matches: 5. The germline V gene has CDR1 SEHNR and CDR2 FQNEAQ (reference sequence). The CDR3 loop is CASSLLLTSGTDTQYF. The CDR3 nucleotides read TGTGCCAGCAGCTTATTACTGACTAGCGGCACAGATACGCAGTATTTT. Complete variable domain (other parts from reference TRBV7-9 and TRBJ2-3): DTGVSQNPRHKITKRGQNVTFRCDPISEHNRLYWYRQTLGQGPEFLTYFQNEAQLEKSRLLSDRFSAERPKGSFSTLEIQRTEQGDSAMYLCASSLLLTSGTDTQYFGPGTRLTVL.

The V gene is TRBV5-1, the J gene TRBJ2-3; 7 bases align to TRBD2. Trimming took 4 bases from V and 6 from J; bases not matched to a gene: 8. Germline V gene sequence: CDR1 SGHRS, CDR2 YFSETQ. The CDR3 has 14 residues. CDR3 in DNA: TGCGCCAGCAGCCCCGCGGGGGAGTGGGATACGCAGTATTTT. It encodes CASSPAGEWDTQYF.

The chain has TRBV30 and TRBJ1-2; 7 bases are shared with TRBD1. Per the germline V gene, CDR1 is GTSNPN and CDR2 is SVGIG (reference sequence). V shed 6 bases, J shed 4 bases, and the junction held 8 bases outside the gene matches. The length of the CDR3 is 13 residues. CDR3 amino acids: CACPPGDSYGYTF. CDR3 bases: TGTGCCTGCCCCCCAGGGGACAGCTATGGCTACACCTTC.

V usage is TRBV30 and J usage is TRBJ2-3; 14 nucleotides align to TRBD2. The CDR3 totals 16 residues. With V trimmed by 0 bases and J by 6 bases, 5 bases remained unmatched. The germline gives CDR1 GTSNPN, CDR2 SVGIG (reference sequence). CDR3 bases: TGTGCCTGGAGTGTAGGACTAGCGGGGGGTTGGGATACGCAGTATTTT. Translation gives CAWSVGLAGGWDTQYF.

V usage is TRBV7-2 and J usage is TRBJ1-2; a weak D match, TRBD1 (5 bases). Deletions cut 7 bases from V and 2 bases from J, with 14 bases between. There are 14 residues in the CDR3. The germline CDR1 and CDR2 sequences are SGHTA and FQGNSA. CDR3 protein: CASILNRDNYGYTF. Here the CDR3 DNA reads TGTGCCAGCATCCTAAATCGGGACAACTATGGCTACACCTTC.